What follows is one TCR beta chain and its context. This sample was taken from a study of blood T cell repertoires in COVID-19. Study context: The United States, Italy and Spain provided the acute and convalescent COVID-19 samples. PBMCs, B-cell-depleted T cells, or T cells were the source of the cDNA or gDNA that made up the material.

Generated by immunoSEQ multiplex PCR, the TCRdb table keeps only in-frame clones and is missing some. The data hold more than 50,000 clones, with roughly 85% observed a single time. Germline V gene sequence: CDR1 MNHEY, CDR2 SVGEGT. The ends lost 6 bases at V and 3 bases at J; junction bases unmatched: 9. The CDR3 sequence is 15 residues long. The sequence came from a human donor in a cohort sampled during active COVID-19. The genes are TRBV6-2 or TRBV6-3 and TRBJ1-1; TRBD1 agrees at 8 bases. Specimen: peripheral blood. CDR3 loop: CASSRPGTGDTEAFF. In DNA, the CDR3 is TGTGCCAGCAGCCGCCCTGGGACAGGCGACACTGAAGCTTTCTTT.